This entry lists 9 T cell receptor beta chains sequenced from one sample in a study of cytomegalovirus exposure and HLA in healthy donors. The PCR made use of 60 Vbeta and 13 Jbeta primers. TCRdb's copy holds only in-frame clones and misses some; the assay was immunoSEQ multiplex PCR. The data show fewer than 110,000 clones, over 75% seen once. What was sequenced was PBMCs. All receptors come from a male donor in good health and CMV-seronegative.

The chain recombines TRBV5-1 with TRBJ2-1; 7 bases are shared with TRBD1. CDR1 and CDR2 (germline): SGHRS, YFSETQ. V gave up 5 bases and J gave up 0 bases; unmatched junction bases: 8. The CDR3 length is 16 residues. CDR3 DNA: TGCGCCAGCAGAGAGACAGGGTCCCTCTCCTACAATGAGCAGTTCTTC. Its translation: CASRETGSLSYNEQFF. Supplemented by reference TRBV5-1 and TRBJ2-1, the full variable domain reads KAGVTQTPRYLIKTRGQQVTLSCSPISGHRSVSWYQQTPGQGLQFLFEYFSETQRNKGNFPGRFSGRQFSNSRSEMNVSTLELGDSALYLCASRETGSLSYNEQFFGPGTRLTVL.

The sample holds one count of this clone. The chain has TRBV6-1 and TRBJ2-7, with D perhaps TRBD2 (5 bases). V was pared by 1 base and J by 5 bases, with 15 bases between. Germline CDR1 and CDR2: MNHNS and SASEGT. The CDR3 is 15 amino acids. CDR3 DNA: TGTGCCAGCAGTGAAGAGGGCGGGTCCTTCCACGAGCAGTACTTC. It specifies CASSEEGGSFHEQYF.

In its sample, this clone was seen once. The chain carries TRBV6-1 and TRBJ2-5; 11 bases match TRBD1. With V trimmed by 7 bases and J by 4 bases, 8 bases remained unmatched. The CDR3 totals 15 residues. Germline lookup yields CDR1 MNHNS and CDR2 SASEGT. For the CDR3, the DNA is TGTGCCAGCACGAGGGGACAGGGGGAAGTAGAGACCCAGTACTTC. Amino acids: CASTRGQGEVETQYF.

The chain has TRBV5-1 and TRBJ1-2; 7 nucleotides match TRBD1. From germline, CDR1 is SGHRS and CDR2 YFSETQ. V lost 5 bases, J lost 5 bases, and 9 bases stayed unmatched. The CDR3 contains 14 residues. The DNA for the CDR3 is TGCGCCAGCAGACCGACGACAGGGTTATATGGCTACACCTTC. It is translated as CASRPTTGLYGYTF.

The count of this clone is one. CDR3 region: CASSLAVGPPGYEQYF. The CDR3 bases are TGTGCCAGCAGCTTAGCAGTTGGGCCGCCAGGCTACGAGCAGTACTTC. The J gene is TRBJ2-7, the V gene TRBV7-9; D gene uncertain. The length of the CDR3 is 16 residues. V lost 0 bases and J lost 3, with 15 bases in between. Germline V gene lookup returns CDR1 SEHNR and CDR2 FQNEAQ (reference sequence).

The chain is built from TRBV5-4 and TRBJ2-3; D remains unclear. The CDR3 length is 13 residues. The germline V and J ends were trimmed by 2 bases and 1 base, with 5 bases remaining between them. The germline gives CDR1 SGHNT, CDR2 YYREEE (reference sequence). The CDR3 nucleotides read TGTGCCAGCAGCTTTTCTGGCACAGATACGCAGTATTTT. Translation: CASSFSGTDTQYF.

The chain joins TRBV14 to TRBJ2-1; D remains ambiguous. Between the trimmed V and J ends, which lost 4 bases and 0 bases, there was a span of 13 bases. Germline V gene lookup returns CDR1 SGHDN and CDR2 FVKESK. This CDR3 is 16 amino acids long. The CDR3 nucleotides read TGTGCCAGCAGCCTCCGCGCGAGTAGCTCCTACAATGAGCAGTTCTTC. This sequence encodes CASSLRASSSYNEQFF.

The CDR3 here is CSAGTGGAYNEQFF. In DNA form, the CDR3 reads TGCAGCGCCGGGACAGGTGGGGCCTACAATGAGCAGTTCTTC. The chain couples TRBV29-1 to TRBJ2-1; TRBD1 aligns across 8 bases. V lost 7 bases, J lost 2 bases, and 7 bases stayed unmatched. Germline CDR1 SQVTM, CDR2 ANQGSEA. This CDR3 has 14 amino acids.

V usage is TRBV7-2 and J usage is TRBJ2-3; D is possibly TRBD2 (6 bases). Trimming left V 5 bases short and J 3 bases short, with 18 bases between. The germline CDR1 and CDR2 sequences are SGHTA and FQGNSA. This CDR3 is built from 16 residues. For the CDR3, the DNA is TGTGCCAGCAGCACTCGGACTACCCCTGGGACAGATACGCAGTATTTT. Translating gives CASSTRTTPGTDTQYF.